This TCR beta chain was captured in a study of blood T cell repertoires in COVID-19. Produced via immunoSEQ multiplex PCR; TCRdb's table is partial and in-frame only. The sample yields roughly 210,000 clones, 84% seen once. Germline-derived CDR1 and CDR2 are DFQATT and SNEGSKA (reference sequence). J was trimmed by 7 bases and V by 3 bases; bases with no gene match: 15. The CDR3 covers 16 residues. The receptor's source is a woman of 80 years or more with COVID-19, enrolled during active disease. Sequencing was done on a sample of peripheral blood. The chain couples TRBV20-1 to TRBJ1-2, with 9 bases lining up with TRBD1. CDR3 sequence: CSASLTGGAEGFGYTF. As DNA, the CDR3 is TGCAGTGCTAGTTTAACAGGGGGCGCGGAGGGTTTTGGCTACACCTTC.